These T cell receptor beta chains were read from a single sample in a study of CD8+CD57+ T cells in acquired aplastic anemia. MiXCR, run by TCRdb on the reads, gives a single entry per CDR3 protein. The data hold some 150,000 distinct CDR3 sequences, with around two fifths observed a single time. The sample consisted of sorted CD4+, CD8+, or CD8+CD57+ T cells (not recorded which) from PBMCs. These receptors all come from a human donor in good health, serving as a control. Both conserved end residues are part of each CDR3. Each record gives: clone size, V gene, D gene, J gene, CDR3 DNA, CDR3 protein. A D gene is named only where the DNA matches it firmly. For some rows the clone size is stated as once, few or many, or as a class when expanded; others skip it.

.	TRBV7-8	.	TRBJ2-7	TGTGCCAGCAGCCGTCAGACTCTCTACGAGCAGTACTTC	CASSRQTLYEQYF
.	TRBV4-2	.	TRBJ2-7	TGTGCCAGCAGCCCGGGACGGCAGAGGTACGAGCAGTACTTC	CASSPGRQRYEQYF
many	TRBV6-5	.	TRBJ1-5	TGTGCCAGCAGTTACGGGCAGGGAAAGCCCCAGCATTTT	CASSYGQGKPQHF
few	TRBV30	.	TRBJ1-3	TGTGCCTGGAGTGGGGCAAACACCATATATTTT	CAWSGANTIYF
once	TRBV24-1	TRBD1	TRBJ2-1	TGTGCCACCAGTGCGGGGGGACAGGGTAGGGGCAATGAGCAGTTCTTC	CATSAGGQGRGNEQFF
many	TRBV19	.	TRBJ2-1	TGTGCCAGTAGTATACTCGCGGGGCGGGGTGGGGAGCAGTTCTTC	CASSILAGRGGEQFF
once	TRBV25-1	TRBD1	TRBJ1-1	TGTGCCAGCAGTGGGACAGGTTGGAACACTGAAGCTTTCTTT	CASSGTGWNTEAFF
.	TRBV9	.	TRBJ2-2	TGTGCCAGCAGCGTCCCTACCGGGGAGCTGTTTTTT	CASSVPTGELFF
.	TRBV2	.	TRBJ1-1	TGTGCCAGCAGTGGAGCAGGTGCTGAAGCTTTCTTT	CASSGAGAEAFF
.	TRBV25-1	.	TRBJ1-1	TGTGCTAGCCTCACGAATGAAGCTTTCTTT	CASLTNEAFF
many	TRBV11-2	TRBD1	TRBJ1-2	TGTGCCAGCAGCCAAGACAGGGTGGTTCTAGGCTACACCTTC	CASSQDRVVLGYTF
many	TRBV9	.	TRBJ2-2	TGTGCCAGCAGCGCATCCGGGACCAACTCATTCAACACCGGGGAGCTGTTTTTT	CASSASGTNSFNTGELFF
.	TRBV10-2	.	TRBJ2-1	TGCGCCAGCAGTGAGTCGCGGGACATCTACAATGAGCAGTTCTTC	CASSESRDIYNEQFF
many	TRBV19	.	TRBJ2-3	TGTGCCAGTAGTATGTGGGATGTCACAGATACGCAGTATTTT	CASSMWDVTDTQYF
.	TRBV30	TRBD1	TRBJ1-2	TGTGCCTGGGACGGCTACAGGGGGTCCCACTATGGCTACACCTTC	CAWDGYRGSHYGYTF
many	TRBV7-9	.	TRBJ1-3	TGTGCCAGCAGCTCAGAAGACAGTGTGATCCACACCATATATTTT	CASSSEDSVIHTIYF
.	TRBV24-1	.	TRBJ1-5	TGTGCCACCAGTGACAGGGGAGGTCAGCCCCAGCATTTT	CATSDRGGQPQHF
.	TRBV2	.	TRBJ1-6	TGTGCCAGCATAGGACAGTATAATTCACCCCTCCACTTT	CASIGQYNSPLHF
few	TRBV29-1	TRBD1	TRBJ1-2	TGCAGCGTTGGCGACAGGGGCGTAGGCTACACCTTC	CSVGDRGVGYTF